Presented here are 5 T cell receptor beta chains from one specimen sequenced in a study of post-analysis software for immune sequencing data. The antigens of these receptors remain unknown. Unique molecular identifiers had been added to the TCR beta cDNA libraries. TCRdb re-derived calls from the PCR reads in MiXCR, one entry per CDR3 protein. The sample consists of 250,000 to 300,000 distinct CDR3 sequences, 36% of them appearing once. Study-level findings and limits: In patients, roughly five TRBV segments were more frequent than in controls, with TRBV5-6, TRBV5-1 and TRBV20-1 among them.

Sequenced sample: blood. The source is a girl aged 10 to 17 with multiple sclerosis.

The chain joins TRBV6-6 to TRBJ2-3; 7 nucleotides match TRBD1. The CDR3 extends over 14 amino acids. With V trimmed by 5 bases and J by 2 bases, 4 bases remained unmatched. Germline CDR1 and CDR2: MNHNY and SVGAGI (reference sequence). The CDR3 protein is CASSRTGATDTQYF. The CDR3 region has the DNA TGTGCCAGCAGTAGGACAGGCGCCACAGATACGCAGTATTTT.

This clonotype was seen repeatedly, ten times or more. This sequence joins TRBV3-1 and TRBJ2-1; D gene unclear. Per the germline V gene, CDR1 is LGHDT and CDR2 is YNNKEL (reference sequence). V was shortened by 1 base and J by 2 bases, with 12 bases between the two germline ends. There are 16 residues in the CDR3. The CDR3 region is CASSQGRKLTYNEQFF. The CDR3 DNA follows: TGTGCCAGCAGCCAAGGTCGAAAATTAACCTACAATGAGCAGTTCTTC.

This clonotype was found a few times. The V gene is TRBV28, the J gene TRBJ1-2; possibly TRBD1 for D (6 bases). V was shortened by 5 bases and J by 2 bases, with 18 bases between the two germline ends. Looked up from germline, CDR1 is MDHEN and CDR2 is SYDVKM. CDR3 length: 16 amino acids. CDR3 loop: CASSQIGQKPNYGYTF. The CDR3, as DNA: TGTGCCAGCAGTCAGATCGGACAGAAACCGAACTATGGCTACACCTTC.

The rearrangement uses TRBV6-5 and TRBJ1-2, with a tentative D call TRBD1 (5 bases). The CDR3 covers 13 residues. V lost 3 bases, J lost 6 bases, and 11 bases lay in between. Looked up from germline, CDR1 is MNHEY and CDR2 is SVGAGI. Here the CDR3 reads CASSYLRDHGYTF. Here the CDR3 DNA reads TGTGCCAGCAGTTATCTGAGGGACCATGGCTACACCTTC.

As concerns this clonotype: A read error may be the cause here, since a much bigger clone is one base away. CDR3 protein: CASSPASGNSYNEQFF. Here the CDR3 DNA reads TGCGCCAGCAGCCCGGCAAGCGGGAACTCCTACAATGAGCAGTTCTTC. The genes are TRBV4-1 and TRBJ2-1, with 7 positions matching TRBD2. The V gene end was trimmed by 4 bases and the J gene end by 0 bases; junction bases not matched to a gene: 6. CDR1 and CDR2 (germline): MGHRA, YSYEKL. The length of the CDR3 is 16 residues.